The 15 T cell receptor beta chains reported below all come from one sample, sequenced in a study of shared clonotypes between healthy human individuals. Clones were sequenced by immunoSEQ multiplex PCR, and TCRdb holds only the in-frame ones, with some missing. This sample has a few million clones, with 85% to 95% found just once. Material: naive CD4+ T cells from PBMCs. Subset in this sample: CD45RA+ positively selected. The receptors originated from a man between 18 and 29 years old in good health. Some clones in this sample may be carry-over from other donors' samples.

The chain combines TRBV27 with TRBJ1-6; D is undetermined. V lost 11 bases, J lost 7 bases, and 21 bases lay in between. The CDR3 loop spans 15 amino acids. Germline loops: CDR1 MNHEY, CDR2 SMNVEV (reference sequence). CDR3 bases: TGTGCCTCCAGCCCGGTTCCTTCTGGGAATTCACCCCTCCACTTT. This gives the protein CASSPVPSGNSPLHF.

The V and J genes are TRBV30 and TRBJ1-1, with unresolved D. CDR1 and CDR2 (germline): GTSNPN, SVGIG (reference sequence). There are 12 residues in the CDR3. Trimming took off 0 bases at V and 7 bases at J, with 9 bases between the two ends. CDR3 nucleotide sequence: TGTGCCTGGAGTGTACCCCGGGGTGAAGCTTTCTTT. Its translation is CAWSVPRGEAFF.

About this clone: The junction departs from germline at one end; a sequencing error may be responsible. The CDR3 reads CASNLEGDPNEKLFF. CDR3 sequence (DNA): TGCGCCAGCAACTTGGAGGGGGACCCTAATGAAAAACTGTTTTTT. J is TRBJ1-4 and V is TRBV5-1, with D maybe TRBD1 (6 bases). Germline V CDR1 and CDR2: SGHRS, YFSETQ. This CDR3 contains 15 residues.

V gene TRBV4-2 combines with J gene TRBJ2-1, with 8 bases fitting TRBD2. CDR1 and CDR2 (germline): LGHNA, YNFKEQ. V was pared by 1 base and J by 4 bases, with 24 bases of the junction left unmatched. The CDR3 runs to 22 residues. The DNA for the CDR3 is TGTGCCAGCAGCCAAGCTCGAAGAGGCCTGGGGCCCAGACTAGCGCCTTACAATGAGCAGTTCTTC. This gives the protein CASSQARRGLGPRLAPYNEQFF.

The chain joins TRBV19 to TRBJ1-5, with D possibly being TRBD1 (6 bases). V was shortened by 6 bases and J by 2 bases, with 11 bases between the two germline ends. Germline assignment: CDR1 LNHDA and CDR2 SQIVND (reference sequence). The CDR3 is 14 amino acids. The CDR3 is CASSSQGGNQPQHF. DNA for the CDR3: TGTGCCAGTAGCTCACAGGGAGGCAATCAGCCCCAGCATTTT.

V is TRBV5-1 and J is TRBJ1-3, with D hard to call. Germline CDR1 and CDR2: SGHRS and YFSETQ. V was shortened by 2 bases and J by 3 bases, with 9 bases between the two germline ends. The CDR3 sequence is 14 residues long. The CDR3 DNA sequence: TGCGCCAGCAGCTTAGACCCCTTTGGAAACACCATATATTTT. Amino acid sequence: CASSLDPFGNTIYF.

The rearrangement links TRBV29-1 to TRBJ2-5, with D possibly TRBD2 on 6 matching bases. The CDR3 extends over 16 amino acids. V was cut by 2 bases and J by 1 base, with 17 bases left in between. In germline, CDR1 is SQVTM, CDR2 ANQGSEA. CDR3 loop: CSVENLLGGVQETQYF. DNA of the CDR3: TGCAGCGTTGAAAACCTCCTCGGCGGGGTCCAAGAGACCCAGTACTTC.

This chain joins TRBV10-1 and TRBJ1-1, with D hard to call. Germline lookup yields CDR1 WNHNN and CDR2 SYGVQD (reference sequence). The V gene lost 6 bases and the J gene lost 1 base, with 12 bases spanning the gap. This CDR3 contains 14 residues. The CDR3 DNA reads as TGCGCCAGCAGGGGGAGGGAAGCGAACACTGAAGCTTTCTTT. It encodes CASRGREANTEAFF.

The V and J genes are TRBV7-9 and TRBJ2-7; 9 positions match TRBD2. The V gene's germline CDR1 is SEHNR and CDR2 FQNEAQ (reference sequence). The CDR3 extends over 17 amino acids. V was pared by 5 bases and J by 6 bases, with 17 bases of the junction left unmatched. CDR3 nucleotides: TGTGCCAGCAGCCTTCGCGATAGCGGGGGCATGAGGAGCGAGCAGTACTTC. It encodes CASSLRDSGGMRSEQYF.

This chain links TRBV6-1 with TRBJ2-7, with 7 bases lining up with TRBD2. The CDR3 sequence is 20 residues long. The V gene end was trimmed by 0 bases and the J gene end by 6 bases; junction bases not matched to a gene: 23. Germline V gene lookup returns CDR1 MNHNS and CDR2 SASEGT. CDR3 sequence: CASSEALSYSGTTFGGEQYF. The CDR3 bases are TGTGCCAGCAGTGAAGCGCTGAGCTATTCTGGGACTACCTTCGGGGGCGAGCAGTACTTC.

V is TRBV7-3 and J is TRBJ2-1; no firm D call. The germline gives CDR1 SGHTA, CDR2 FQGTGA. V lost 2 bases and J 0 bases, leaving 8 bases between the germline ends. This CDR3 comprises 15 residues. The CDR3 DNA follows: TGTGCCAGCAGCTTATATCAGAGCTCCTACAATGAGCAGTTCTTC. Its protein product is CASSLYQSSYNEQFF. Complete variable domain (other parts from reference TRBV7-3 and TRBJ2-1): GAGVSQTPSNKVTEKGKYVELRCDPISGHTALYWYRQSLGQGPEFLIYFQGTGAADDSGLPNDRFFAVRPEGSVSTLKIQRTERGDSAVYLCASSLYQSSYNEQFFGPGTRLTVL.

This clone was detected only once. The chain links TRBV10-2 to TRBJ1-5; D remains unclear. This CDR3 has 14 residues. Looked up from germline, CDR1 is WSHSY and CDR2 is SAAADI. Trimming pared 0 bases from V and 7 bases from J, leaving 10 bases between. The CDR3 bases are TGCGCCAGCAGTGAGTCAAATGAAGTCCAGCCCCAGCATTTT. Its protein product is CASSESNEVQPQHF.

The chain recombines TRBV30 with TRBJ1-3; D gene ambiguous. V lost 4 bases and J lost 2, with 9 bases in between. Germline V CDR1 and CDR2: GTSNPN, SVGIG (reference sequence). CDR3 length: 13 amino acids. For the CDR3, the DNA is TGTGCCTGGATTCGGGAAGCTGGAAACACCATATATTTT. It is translated as CAWIREAGNTIYF. Supplemented by reference TRBV30 and TRBJ1-3, the full variable domain reads SQTIHQWPATLVQPVGSPLSLECTVEGTSNPNLYWYRQAAGRGLQLLFYSVGIGQISSEVPQNLSASRPQDRQFILSSKKLLLSDSGFYLCAWIREAGNTIYFGEGSWLTVV.

The J gene is TRBJ2-7, the V gene TRBV30; the D gene could be TRBD1 or TRBD2 (7 bases each). The CDR3 contains 14 residues. Germline V gene sequence: CDR1 GTSNPN, CDR2 SVGIG (reference sequence). V was trimmed by 5 bases and J by 3 bases, leaving 17 bases between them. Here the CDR3 DNA reads TGTGCCTGGGCTGGACAGGCGGGGGACTACGAGCAGTACTTC. Translated, it gives CAWAGQAGDYEQYF.

The V call is TRBV6-6, the J call TRBJ2-3; D uncertain. This CDR3 is built from 15 residues. CDR1 is MNHNY and CDR2 is SVGAGI in the germline V gene (reference sequence). The V and J ends lost 0 bases and 0 bases respectively, with 7 bases between them. The CDR3 sequence is CASSYSGFSTDTQYF. The CDR3 bases are TGTGCCAGCAGTTACTCTGGGTTTAGCACAGATACGCAGTATTTT.